Presented here are 30 T cell receptor beta chains from one specimen sequenced in a study of beta chain features in type 1 diabetes. Reverse transcribing all isolated RNA meant expressed TCRB transcripts were sequenced. Method: immunoSEQ multiplex PCR; TCRdb's copy keeps in-frame clones and lacks some. The sample contains 680,000 or so clones, over 10% of which appear only once. Study conclusions and caveats: When Type 1 diabetes patients were examined, their TCRB CDR3s proved moderately but significantly shorter in all four CD4+ subsets.

These receptors have no known antigen. The sequenced sample was naive CD4+ T cells from blood. The receptors here all came from a man aged 18 to 30 with type 1 diabetes.

The CDR3 spells CSVEGTRGLRLVNTEAFF. The CDR3 region has the DNA TGCAGCGTTGAGGGGACCAGAGGGCTAAGGCTAGTCAACACTGAAGCTTTCTTT. This chain uses TRBV29-1 with TRBJ1-1, with D possibly matching TRBD1 (5 bases). This CDR3 contains 18 residues. Germline assignment: CDR1 SQVTM and CDR2 ANQGSEA. V dropped 3 bases and J dropped 2 bases, with 25 bases sitting between them.

This clone was picked up a small number of times. The J gene is TRBJ2-6, the V gene TRBV11-1, with D unresolved. The CDR3 sequence is 15 residues long. Germline V gives CDR1 SGHAT, CDR2 FQDESV (reference sequence). V dropped 4 bases and J dropped 1 base, with 8 bases sitting between them. The CDR3 here is CASSSWGSGANVLTF. The CDR3 nucleotides read TGTGCCAGCAGCTCGTGGGGTTCTGGGGCCAACGTCCTGACTTTC.

This chain uses TRBV4-1 with TRBJ2-3; D is perhaps TRBD1 (5 bases). Germline V gene lookup returns CDR1 MGHRA and CDR2 YSYEKL. Trimming left V 1 base short and J 0 bases short, with 11 bases between. This CDR3 is built from 16 residues. The CDR3 sequence is CASSQGIDSSTDTQYF. The CDR3 region has the DNA TGCGCCAGCAGCCAAGGTATTGACAGTAGCACAGATACGCAGTATTTT.

The chain links TRBV29-1 to TRBJ2-2; maybe TRBD1 (6 bases). This CDR3 is built from 14 residues. Trimming took off 7 bases at V and 2 bases at J, with 14 bases between the two ends. The germline gives CDR1 SQVTM, CDR2 ANQGSEA. CDR3 nucleotide sequence: TGCAGCGCCGTGACAGGCCCAAACACCGGGGAGCTGTTTTTT. Translation gives CSAVTGPNTGELFF.

This clone appeared a few times. The V gene is TRBV20-1, the J gene TRBJ1-2, with no clear D. This CDR3 comprises 11 residues. V was trimmed by 5 bases and J by 3 bases, leaving 7 bases between them. Germline-derived CDR1 and CDR2 are DFQATT and SNEGSKA (reference sequence). CDR3 residues: CSAPIDYGYTF. The CDR3 nucleotides are TGCAGTGCTCCGATAGACTATGGCTACACCTTC.

This clone was picked up a small number of times. V and J are TRBV27 and TRBJ2-3, with no clear D. This CDR3 region has 17 residues. Looked up from germline, CDR1 is MNHEY and CDR2 is SMNVEV (reference sequence). Trimming left V 2 bases short and J 0 bases short, with 15 bases between. CDR3 amino acids: CASSLEMPHASTDTQYF. In DNA form, the CDR3 reads TGTGCCAGCAGTTTAGAGATGCCACACGCTAGCACAGATACGCAGTATTTT.

J is TRBJ2-3 and V is TRBV13; D not resolved. Trimming left V 2 bases short and J 2 bases short, with 8 bases between. The CDR3 totals 14 residues. Germline loops: CDR1 PRHDT, CDR2 FYEKMQ (reference sequence). The CDR3 protein is CASSLSRTTDTQYF. The CDR3 nucleotides read TGTGCCAGCAGCTTATCCCGGACCACAGATACGCAGTATTTT.

This clone has just a few counts. V usage is TRBV15 and J usage is TRBJ2-6; D may be TRBD1 or TRBD2 (6 bases each). The CDR3 has 15 amino acids. The germline gives CDR1 LNHNV, CDR2 YYDKDF (reference sequence). Trimming left V 8 bases short and J 2 bases short, with 13 bases between. In DNA form, the CDR3 reads TGTGCCACCGGTGGAGGGGGGACTGGGGCCAACGTCCTGACTTTC. It codes for CATGGGGTGANVLTF.

This chain joins TRBV6-1 and TRBJ2-6; the D call may be TRBD1 or TRBD2 (5 bases each). The CDR3 spans 16 residues. V was trimmed by 3 bases and J by 2 bases, leaving 11 bases between them. Germline CDR1 reads MNHNS; CDR2 reads SASEGT. CDR3 nucleotides: TGTGCCAGCAGTGAGAGGGGTTGGGCTGGGGCCAACGTCCTGACTTTC. Protein sequence: CASSERGWAGANVLTF.

This clone was seen a few times. This chain joins TRBV10-3 and TRBJ1-1; a possible D gene is TRBD1 (6 bases). The CDR3 sequence is 13 residues long. Per the germline V gene, CDR1 is ENHRY and CDR2 is SYGVKD. The ends were cut back, 7 bases at V and 3 bases at J, with 12 bases in the middle. The CDR3 region is CAIMRGRDTEAFF. In nucleotides, the CDR3 is TGTGCCATCATGAGGGGGAGAGACACTGAAGCTTTCTTT.

The table lists this clone with a few counts. The chain links TRBV6-6 to TRBJ1-1, with D possibly TRBD1 on 6 matching bases. Trimming pared 2 bases from V and 5 bases from J, leaving 9 bases between. CDR3 size: 13 residues. The germline V gene has CDR1 MNHNY and CDR2 SVGAGI (reference sequence). As DNA, the CDR3 is TGTGCCAGCAGTTACGGGGGCTTGACTGAAGCTTTCTTT. Residues: CASSYGGLTEAFF.

This clone was seen a handful of times. The chain recombines TRBV27 with TRBJ2-7; TRBD2 is a possible D gene (6 bases). V lost 6 bases to trimming and J lost 4 bases, with 13 bases between them. There are 13 residues in the CDR3. The V gene's germline CDR1 is MNHEY and CDR2 SMNVEV (reference sequence). CDR3 DNA sequence: TGTGCCAGCAGCCGCGTGGGGAGGTACGAGCAGTACTTC. It is translated as CASSRVGRYEQYF.

This clone was seen a handful of times. This chain uses TRBV4-2 with TRBJ2-5; tentatively, D is TRBD2 (6 bases). V was shortened by 6 bases and J by 5 bases, with 16 bases between the two germline ends. Germline V gene lookup returns CDR1 LGHNA and CDR2 YNFKEQ. CDR3 length: 14 amino acids. The CDR3 sequence: CASRIGGEGETQYF. CDR3 DNA: TGTGCCAGCAGAATTGGCGGGGAAGGGGAGACCCAGTACTTC.

This clone was counted between two and nine times. The genes are TRBV6-5 and TRBJ2-3; TRBD2 agrees at 14 bases. V gave up 4 bases and J gave up 4 bases; unmatched junction bases: 4. The germline CDR1 and CDR2 sequences are MNHEY and SVGAGI. The CDR3 loop spans 16 amino acids. The DNA of the CDR3 is TGTGCCAGCAGTTGGACTAGCGGGGGGCCCCCAGATACGCAGTATTTT. This sequence encodes CASSWTSGGPPDTQYF.

The V call is TRBV5-4, the J call TRBJ1-5; D unresolved. The CDR3 is 13 amino acids. Between the trimmed V and J ends, which lost 3 bases and 5 bases, there was a span of 9 bases. Per the germline V gene, CDR1 is SGHNT and CDR2 is YYREEE (reference sequence). CDR3 protein: CASSWAPDQPQHF. The CDR3 coding sequence is TGTGCCAGCAGCTGGGCACCAGATCAGCCCCAGCATTTT.

The V call is TRBV30, the J call TRBJ1-2; 7 positions match TRBD1. CDR1 is GTSNPN and CDR2 is SVGIG in the germline V gene (reference sequence). CDR3 length equals 12 residues. After removal of 8 bases from V and 3 bases from J, the junction contained 6 bases not matched to a gene. CDR3 sequence (DNA): TGTGCCGGCAACAGGGGTGACTATGGCTACACCTTC. Its protein product is CAGNRGDYGYTF.

In DNA form, the CDR3 reads TGTGCCAGTAGTGTCCCAGGGAACTATGGCTACACCTTC. Translation: CASSVPGNYGYTF. V usage is TRBV19 and J usage is TRBJ1-2, with TRBD1 as a possible D gene (5 bases). This CDR3 is built from 13 residues. Between the trimmed V and J ends, which lost 5 bases and 2 bases, there was a span of 9 bases. Germline V gene sequence: CDR1 LNHDA, CDR2 SQIVND (reference sequence).

The table lists this clone with a few counts. This chain connects TRBV29-1 to TRBJ2-5; D remains unclear. Germline V gives CDR1 SQVTM, CDR2 ANQGSEA. V was trimmed by 4 bases and J by 2 bases, leaving 20 bases between them. CDR3 length equals 16 residues. The CDR3 nucleotides read TGCAGCGTTGTATCACCGACACCCGATAAACAAGAGACCCAGTACTTC. Its protein is CSVVSPTPDKQETQYF.

This clone occurred a few times. The chain combines TRBV7-2 with TRBJ1-5; D not resolved. The CDR3 length is 14 residues. V lost 1 base and J 4 bases, leaving 8 bases between the germline ends. Germline loops: CDR1 SGHTA, CDR2 FQGNSA. The CDR3 coding sequence is TGTGCCAGCAGCTTAGAACGTGCTAATCAGCCCCAGCATTTT. The encoded protein is CASSLERANQPQHF.

This clone came up a few times. The chain employs TRBV7-9 and TRBJ1-5; D not resolved. The germline V and J ends were trimmed by 5 bases and 11 bases, with 13 bases remaining between them. Germline V gene lookup returns CDR1 SEHNR and CDR2 FQNEAQ (reference sequence). This CDR3 is 12 amino acids long. The CDR3 DNA reads as TGTGCCAGCAGCCCCTTGGGTGGAACCCAGCATTTT. Encoded protein: CASSPLGGTQHF.

The table lists this clone with a few counts. The chain carries TRBV9 and TRBJ2-3; D is unclear. This CDR3 comprises 15 residues. V lost 0 bases, J lost 0 bases, and 8 bases lay in between. Germline V CDR1 and CDR2: SGDLS, YYNGEE. CDR3 DNA: TGTGCCAGCAGCGTAGCGGCACCTAGCACAGATACGCAGTATTTT. Protein sequence: CASSVAAPSTDTQYF.

The chain is built from TRBV11-2 and TRBJ1-1; D gene unclear. Trimming took off 5 bases at V and 3 bases at J, with 10 bases between the two ends. The CDR3 length is 13 residues. Germline values: CDR1 SGHAT, CDR2 FQNNGV. This CDR3 reads CASSPSWDTEAFF. The CDR3 DNA is TGTGCCAGCAGCCCTAGCTGGGACACTGAAGCTTTCTTT.

This clone came up a few times. V usage is TRBV5-1 and J usage is TRBJ2-3; 8 bases are shared with TRBD1. Germline V lookup: CDR1 SGHRS, CDR2 YFSETQ. The CDR3 runs 16 residues. V trimming: 4 bases; J trimming: 1 base; junction bases outside the gene matches: 8. CDR3 bases: TGCGCCAGCAGCGAGACAGGGGTTGTGGGCACAGATACGCAGTATTTT. Its translation: CASSETGVVGTDTQYF.

This clone turned up a few times. The chain combines TRBV4-1 with TRBJ2-5; 7 nucleotides line up with TRBD1. This CDR3 has 15 amino acids. Germline V gives CDR1 MGHRA, CDR2 YSYEKL. With 4 bases clipped from V and 1 base from J, the junction kept 6 bases outside the gene matches. DNA for the CDR3: TGCGCCAGCAGCCGAACGGGGACAGCCCAAGAGACCCAGTACTTC. This translates into CASSRTGTAQETQYF.

This sequence joins TRBV5-1 and TRBJ2-3, with TRBD1 as a possible D gene (5 bases). Germline lookup yields CDR1 SGHRS and CDR2 YFSETQ. CDR3 length: 15 residues. The germline V and J ends were trimmed by 0 bases and 0 bases, with 8 bases remaining between them. CDR3 region: CASSLEAGSTDTQYF. In nucleotides, the CDR3 is TGCGCCAGCAGCTTGGAGGCAGGGAGCACAGATACGCAGTATTTT.

This clone was counted only a few times. The chain employs TRBV14 and TRBJ1-2; D possibly corresponds to TRBD1 (5 bases). Trimming removed 0 bases from V and 12 bases from J, with 14 bases in between. The germline CDR1 and CDR2 sequences are SGHDN and FVKESK. The CDR3 runs to 13 residues. The CDR3 DNA sequence: TGTGCCAGCAGCCAAGATATTAGCAGGGCTAACACCTTC. It specifies CASSQDISRANTF. The full variable domain, its missing parts supplied by reference TRBV14 and TRBJ1-2, is EAGVTQFPSHSVIEKGQTVTLRCDPISGHDNLYWYRRVMGKEIKFLLHFVKESKQDESGMPNNRFLAERTGGTYSTLKVQPAELEDSGVYFCASSQDISRANTFGSGTRLTVV.

This clone was seen a few times. The chain combines TRBV19 with TRBJ2-7, with 9 bases that match TRBD1. The CDR3 is 14 residues long. Per the germline V gene, CDR1 is LNHDA and CDR2 is SQIVND (reference sequence). Losses at the gene ends were 6 bases for V and 5 bases for J; bases not matched to a gene: 8. The CDR3 loop reads CASRPGQGANEQYF. The DNA of the CDR3 is TGTGCCAGTAGACCGGGACAGGGTGCCAACGAGCAGTACTTC.

There are a few counts of this clone. The chain uses TRBV9 and TRBJ2-2; D might be TRBD2 (5 bases). The V and J ends lost 1 base and 2 bases respectively, with 9 bases between them. Germline values: CDR1 SGDLS, CDR2 YYNGEE. The CDR3 is made up of 15 amino acids. The CDR3 loop is CASSVIGGNTGELFF. CDR3 DNA: TGTGCCAGCAGCGTAATAGGAGGTAACACCGGGGAGCTGTTTTTT.

There are a few counts of this clone. The V gene is TRBV6-6, the J gene TRBJ2-2; D might be TRBD1 (6 bases). V gave up 4 bases and J gave up 2 bases, with 14 bases separating them. The CDR3 has 16 residues. Germline loops: CDR1 MNHNY, CDR2 SVGAGI (reference sequence). CDR3 in DNA: TGTGCCAGCAGTTCCGCGAGGACAGTAAACACCGGGGAGCTGTTTTTT. Translated, it gives CASSSARTVNTGELFF.

This clone was seen a few times. At one end the junction does not follow the germline gene, possibly because of a read error. The chain recombines TRBV5-4 with TRBJ1-2; possible D gene TRBD1, 6 bases. CDR3 size: 9 residues. The V gene's germline CDR1 is SGHNT and CDR2 YYREEE (reference sequence). This CDR3 is CASGRDTAF. CDR3 DNA sequence: TGTGCCAGCGGCCGGGACACCGCCTTC.